Listed here are 2 T cell receptor beta chains from one sample, sequenced in a study of T cells in Graves' hyperthyroidism and ophthalmopathy. It was RNA transcripts that yielded the amplified TCR beta CDR3 regions. RT-PCR in the first round (using the HTBI primer set) targeted the TCR CDR3. Each CDR3 protein gets one entry after TCRdb re-called the multiplex PCR reads with MiXCR. The table records about 840,000 distinct CDR3 sequences, 35% to 45% of them present only once. The specimen sequenced was blood. All receptors come from a man younger than 30 with Graves' hyperthyroidism.

This clonotype was seen ten or more times. The rearrangement joins TRBV20-1 to TRBJ1-6; no firm D call. V lost 3 bases, J lost 8 bases, and 11 bases lay in between. The CDR3 runs 13 residues. Germline V gene lookup returns CDR1 DFQATT and CDR2 SNEGSKA (reference sequence). The CDR3 DNA follows: TGCAGTGCTAGTTTTCCAGCCGATTCACCCCTCCACTTT. Encoded protein: CSASFPADSPLHF.

This clonotype was observed many times. The chain joins TRBV6-5 to TRBJ1-5; no firm D call. CDR1 is MNHEY, CDR2 SVGAGI, per germline. With 0 bases removed from V and 2 bases from J, the gap between germline ends came to 5 bases. The CDR3 runs 14 residues. This CDR3 reads CASSYSGGNQPQHF. The DNA of the CDR3 is TGTGCCAGCAGTTACTCTGGGGGCAATCAGCCCCAGCATTTT.